Shown below are 29 T cell receptor beta chains from a single sample sequenced in a study of CD8+CD57+ T cells in acquired aplastic anemia. Genomic DNA, serving as template, underwent TCR beta VDJ and CDR3 profiling. TCRdb ran MiXCR on the reads and lists one entry per CDR3 protein. The profile shows over 45,000 distinct CDR3 sequences, approximately 78% of them singletons. The specimen was sorted CD4+, CD8+, or CD8+CD57+ T cells (not recorded which) from PBMCs. All receptors come from a human donor in good health, serving as a control.

The chain recombines TRBV20-1 with TRBJ1-2; D is perhaps TRBD1 (5 bases). From germline, CDR1 is DFQATT and CDR2 SNEGSKA (reference sequence). V dropped 6 bases and J dropped 7 bases, with 12 bases sitting between them. This CDR3 spans 11 amino acids. The CDR3 sequence is CSARETAGYTF. The CDR3 coding sequence is TGCAGTGCGCGAGAGACAGCTGGCTACACCTTC.

The chain is built from TRBV5-1 and TRBJ2-5; D unresolved. CDR1 SGHRS and CDR2 YFSETQ come from the germline V gene. This CDR3 spans 12 amino acids. V lost 2 bases and J lost 4, with 6 bases in between. The CDR3 bases are TGCGCCAGCAGCTTCGGCGGAGAGACCCAGTACTTC. Translation: CASSFGGETQYF. The full variable domain, with the rest looked up from reference TRBV5-1 and TRBJ2-5, is KAGVTQTPRYLIKTRGQQVTLSCSPISGHRSVSWYQQTPGQGLQFLFEYFSETQRNKGNFPGRFSGRQFSNSRSEMNVSTLELGDSALYLCASSFGGETQYFGPGTRLLVL.

The chain uses TRBV24-1 and TRBJ2-3; D is perhaps TRBD1 (6 bases). V lost 4 bases and J lost 3, with 10 bases in between. From germline, CDR1 is KGHDR and CDR2 SFDVKD. The CDR3 length is 14 residues. The CDR3 sequence: CATSDYRDTDTQYF. The CDR3 coding sequence is TGTGCCACCAGTGACTACAGGGATACAGATACGCAGTATTTT.

J is TRBJ2-5 and V is TRBV2; 7 bases fit TRBD1. CDR3 length equals 14 residues. CDR1 is SNHLY and CDR2 is FYNNEI in the germline V gene. After removal of 6 bases from V and 5 bases from J, the junction contained 9 bases not matched to a gene. CDR3 bases: TGTGCCAGCAGCAATCGACAGGGTTTGGAGACCCAGTACTTC. It specifies CASSNRQGLETQYF.

V gene TRBV20-1 combines with J gene TRBJ2-5; D is ambiguous. This CDR3 comprises 14 residues. V was trimmed by 2 bases and J by 1 base, leaving 11 bases between them. Germline V gene data show CDR1 as DFQATT and CDR2 as SNEGSKA (reference sequence). CDR3 nucleotides: TGCAGTGCTAGATTTCCGGGCCCCCAAGAGACCCAGTACTTC. Translation gives CSARFPGPQETQYF.

This clonotype was detected many times. The rearrangement links TRBV9 to TRBJ2-3, with 10 positions matching TRBD2. The V gene end was trimmed by 0 bases and the J gene end by 6 bases; junction bases not matched to a gene: 7. Germline loops: CDR1 SGDLS, CDR2 YYNGEE. This CDR3 region has 16 residues. Here the CDR3 reads CASSVVASGSSDTQYF. In nucleotides, the CDR3 is TGTGCCAGCAGCGTAGTGGCTAGCGGGAGTTCGGATACGCAGTATTTT. Looking up the rest from reference TRBV9 and TRBJ2-3 gives the full variable domain: DSGVTQTPKHLITATGQRVTLRCSPRSGDLSVYWYQQSLDQGLQFLIQYYNGEERAKGNILERFSAQQFPDLHSELNLSSLELGDSALYFCASSVVASGSSDTQYFGPGTRLTVL.

The table lists this clonotype with many counts. The gene calls are TRBV13 and TRBJ1-2; D perhaps matches TRBD1 (5 bases). CDR1 is PRHDT and CDR2 is FYEKMQ in the germline V gene (reference sequence). The length of the CDR3 is 14 residues. V shed 2 bases and J shed 8 bases, with 15 bases lying between them. DNA for the CDR3: TGTGCCAGCAGCTTACGCCAGGGTCTCGGGGGCTACACCTTC. Translating gives CASSLRQGLGGYTF.

V is TRBV9 and J is TRBJ1-2; 7 nucleotides agree with TRBD1. The J segment lost 4 bases and the V segment lost 3 bases, leaving 3 bases of the junction unmatched. CDR3 length equals 13 residues. In germline, CDR1 is SGDLS, CDR2 YYNGEE. CDR3 residues: CASSDRDSYGYTF. Written as DNA, the CDR3 is TGTGCCAGCAGCGACCGGGACAGCTATGGCTACACCTTC. Using reference TRBV9 and TRBJ1-2 for the parts outside the CDR3, the full variable domain is DSGVTQTPKHLITATGQRVTLRCSPRSGDLSVYWYQQSLDQGLQFLIQYYNGEERAKGNILERFSAQQFPDLHSELNLSSLELGDSALYFCASSDRDSYGYTFGSGTRLTVV.

By share, this clonotype counts as medium-sized. The V gene is TRBV12-3 or TRBV12-4, the J gene TRBJ2-7, with no clear D. V lost 6 bases to trimming and J lost 5 bases, with 11 bases between them. The CDR3 spans 12 residues. CDR3 amino acids: CASSQLEDEQYF. The CDR3 DNA reads as TGTGCCAGCAGCCAGCTAGAGGACGAGCAGTACTTC.

V usage is TRBV19 and J usage is TRBJ1-1; 8 bases fit TRBD1. V dropped 5 bases and J dropped 1; count of bases not matched to a gene: 6. The CDR3 contains 15 residues. Germline V gene lookup returns CDR1 LNHDA and CDR2 SQIVND (reference sequence). The CDR3 DNA reads as TGTGCCAGTAGTGCTCCCGGGACAGGGAACACTGAAGCTTTCTTT. Translated, it gives CASSAPGTGNTEAFF.

This clonotype was found many times. This chain uses TRBV28 with TRBJ1-4; D not resolved. Germline V gene sequence: CDR1 MDHEN, CDR2 SYDVKM. V gave up 1 base and J gave up 0 bases, with 6 bases separating them. The CDR3 covers 15 residues. CDR3 in DNA: TGTGCCAGCAGTTTATCAGCGGCAACTAATGAAAAACTGTTTTTT. It is translated as CASSLSAATNEKLFF.

V gene TRBV25-1 combines with J gene TRBJ2-3; TRBD1 matches at 7 bases. After removal of 6 bases from V and 3 bases from J, the junction contained 6 bases not matched to a gene. CDR3 length equals 14 residues. Germline V lookup: CDR1 MGHDK, CDR2 SYGVNS. The chain's CDR3 is CASRTGVGTDTQYF. CDR3 in DNA: TGTGCCAGCAGAACAGGGGTAGGGACAGATACGCAGTATTTT.

This chain connects TRBV5-5 to TRBJ1-4; D possibly corresponds to TRBD1 (5 bases). CDR1 and CDR2 (germline): SGHKS, YYEKEE (reference sequence). Between the trimmed V and J ends, which lost 0 bases and 3 bases, there was a span of 9 bases. The CDR3 spans 15 residues. The CDR3 DNA is TGTGCCAGCAGCTTGGAGGGCAGGGCTAATGAAAAACTGTTTTTT. Translated, it gives CASSLEGRANEKLFF.

Relative to its sample, this clonotype is medium-sized. The chain has TRBV28 and TRBJ2-1, with 11 bases that match TRBD2. After removal of 3 bases from V and 5 bases from J, the junction contained 3 bases not matched to a gene. CDR1 and CDR2 (germline): MDHEN, SYDVKM. CDR3 length: 15 residues. The CDR3 bases are TGTGCCAGCAGTTTGATAGCGGGAGGGAACAATGAGCAGTTCTTC. It translates to CASSLIAGGNNEQFF.

As regards this clonotype: Lacking the conserved final phenylalanine or tryptophan, this CDR3 likely reflects a read error. This chain connects TRBV29-1 to TRBJ2-1; D uncertain. V was shortened by 7 bases and J by 5 bases, with 9 bases between the two germline ends. The CDR3 runs 11 residues. The germline gives CDR1 SQVTM, CDR2 ANQGSEA. The CDR3 DNA reads TGCAGCGGTTATCTTGACAATGAGCAGTTCCTC. Protein sequence: CSGYLDNEQFL.

The chain employs TRBV15 and TRBJ1-1, with D tentatively TRBD1 (6 bases). V was clipped by 0 bases and J by 7 bases, with 9 bases between them. The CDR3 runs to 13 residues. Germline loops: CDR1 LNHNV, CDR2 YYDKDF (reference sequence). The CDR3 sequence: CATSRDRDNEAFF. The CDR3 DNA reads as TGTGCCACCAGCAGAGATCGGGACAATGAAGCTTTCTTT.

This chain links TRBV20-1 with TRBJ1-3; D is unclear. The length of the CDR3 is 15 residues. Deletions cut 0 bases from V and 2 bases from J, with 11 bases between. CDR1 DFQATT and CDR2 SNEGSKA come from the germline V gene (reference sequence). CDR3 amino acids: CSARDNRVPGNTIYF. The CDR3 DNA reads as TGCAGTGCTAGAGATAATAGGGTCCCTGGAAACACCATATATTTT.

The V call is TRBV7-2, the J call TRBJ1-5; no clear D. V was clipped by 0 bases and J by 4 bases, with 10 bases between them. Looked up from germline, CDR1 is SGHTA and CDR2 is FQGNSA. The CDR3 has 15 amino acids. CDR3: CASSLARRENQPQHF. In DNA, the CDR3 is TGTGCCAGCAGCTTAGCTAGGAGGGAAAATCAGCCCCAGCATTTT.

The rearrangement uses TRBV20-1 and TRBJ2-7; 8 nucleotides align to TRBD2. The germline CDR1 and CDR2 sequences are DFQATT and SNEGSKA (reference sequence). V shed 3 bases and J 3 bases; nucleotides not matched to a gene: 4. The CDR3 covers 13 residues. The DNA of the CDR3 is TGCAGTGCTAGGAGCGGGAGAGACTACGAGCAGTACTTC. Protein: CSARSGRDYEQYF.

The chain employs TRBV24-1 and TRBJ2-3; TRBD1 is a possible D gene (5 bases). The CDR3 loop spans 15 amino acids. The V end lost 5 bases, the J end lost 8 bases, and 19 bases lay between the germline ends. In germline, CDR1 is KGHDR, CDR2 SFDVKD. This chain's CDR3 is CATSVPGAQHGTQYF. CDR3 sequence (DNA): TGTGCCACCAGTGTTCCTGGGGCCCAGCACGGTACGCAGTATTTT.

This chain links TRBV4-3 with TRBJ2-3; tentatively, D is TRBD1 (6 bases). The CDR3 totals 16 residues. Trimming shortened V by 8 bases and J by 0 bases, and 18 bases separated the two germline ends. CDR1 and CDR2 (germline): LGHNA, YSLEER. CDR3 sequence (DNA): TGCGCCAGCGGCCCCATGACAGGCTCTAGCACAGATACGCAGTATTTT. Its translation: CASGPMTGSSTDTQYF.

This clonotype was detected once. The chain has TRBV2 and TRBJ1-6, with D possibly being TRBD1 (6 bases). Germline V lookup: CDR1 SNHLY, CDR2 FYNNEI. CDR3 length equals 15 residues. V was pared by 6 bases and J by 5 bases, with 14 bases between. This CDR3 is CASRLPGVDNSPLHF. CDR3 sequence (DNA): TGTGCCAGCAGGTTGCCAGGGGTCGATAATTCACCCCTCCACTTT.

The J gene is TRBJ2-3, the V gene TRBV9; possibly TRBD1 or TRBD2 for D (5 bases each). Trimming cost V 3 bases and J 4 bases, with 6 bases left between them. The CDR3 has 12 residues. In germline, CDR1 is SGDLS, CDR2 YYNGEE. The CDR3 spells CASSGGADTQYF. CDR3 nucleotides: TGTGCCAGCAGCGGAGGGGCAGATACGCAGTATTTT. Full variable domain (remainder filled in from reference TRBV9 and TRBJ2-3): DSGVTQTPKHLITATGQRVTLRCSPRSGDLSVYWYQQSLDQGLQFLIQYYNGEERAKGNILERFSAQQFPDLHSELNLSSLELGDSALYFCASSGGADTQYFGPGTRLTVL.

This clonotype was observed a handful of times. This rearrangement joins TRBV2 to TRBJ2-7; D possibly corresponds to TRBD2 (6 bases). V gave up 11 bases and J gave up 2 bases, with 13 bases separating them. The CDR3 consists of 12 residues. CDR1 and CDR2 from the germline V gene are SNHLY and FYNNEI. The CDR3 nucleotides are TGTGCCTCCCGGAGGACTACCTACGAGCAGTACTTC. Residues: CASRRTTYEQYF. Variable domain in full (rest from reference TRBV2 and TRBJ2-7): EPEVTQTPSHQVTQMGQEVILRCVPISNHLYFYWYRQILGQKVEFLVSFYNNEISEKSEIFDDQFSVERPDGSNFTLKIRSTKLEDSAMYFCASRRTTYEQYFGPGTRLTVT.

The chain carries TRBV2 and TRBJ1-6, with a tentative D call TRBD1 (6 bases). CDR3 length equals 16 residues. V was pared by 3 bases and J by 9 bases, with 18 bases between. Germline CDR1 and CDR2: SNHLY and FYNNEI. CDR3 DNA: TGTGCCAGCAGTGACGACAGGTATCGGCGAGCTTCACCCCTCCACTTT. This sequence encodes CASSDDRYRRASPLHF.

The V gene is TRBV2, the J gene TRBJ2-7, with 8 bases fitting TRBD2. The length of the CDR3 is 14 residues. Germline CDR1 is SNHLY and CDR2 is FYNNEI. V shed 5 bases and J 2 bases; nucleotides not matched to a gene: 5. This chain's CDR3 is CASSFGGRTYEQYF. For the CDR3, the DNA is TGTGCCAGCAGTTTCGGCGGGAGGACCTACGAGCAGTACTTC.

The chain employs TRBV14 and TRBJ1-6, with D possibly being TRBD1 (5 bases). Germline V lookup: CDR1 SGHDN, CDR2 FVKESK. The germline V and J ends were trimmed by 3 bases and 8 bases, with 11 bases remaining between them. The CDR3 has 14 residues. CDR3 region: CASSQGGGYSPLHF. The CDR3 DNA reads TGTGCCAGCAGCCAGGGCGGGGGTTATTCACCCCTCCACTTT.

J is TRBJ2-7 and V is TRBV19; D unresolved. The CDR3 length is 14 residues. V lost 7 bases and J lost 0, with 13 bases in between. Germline V gives CDR1 LNHDA, CDR2 SQIVND (reference sequence). CDR3 residues: CASNDPGGSYEQYF. DNA for the CDR3: TGTGCCAGTAACGACCCCGGTGGCTCCTACGAGCAGTACTTC. The whole variable domain, remainder taken from reference TRBV19 and TRBJ2-7, is DGGITQSPKYLFRKEGQNVTLSCEQNLNHDAMYWYRQDPGQGLRLIYYSQIVNDFQKGDIAEGYSVSREKKESFPLTVTSAQKNPTAFYLCASNDPGGSYEQYFGPGTRLTVT.

This rearrangement joins TRBV3-1 to TRBJ2-3; possible D gene TRBD2, 6 bases. This CDR3 is built from 17 residues. The germline V gene has CDR1 LGHDT and CDR2 YNNKEL (reference sequence). Trimming left V 4 bases short and J 5 bases short, with 22 bases between. DNA of the CDR3: TGTGCCAGCAGCCTCCCTGCCGGGCGCGGGGCCCGAGATACGCAGTATTTT. Amino acids: CASSLPAGRGARDTQYF.